This T cell receptor beta chain is drawn from a study of cytomegalovirus exposure and HLA in healthy donors. Germline CDR1 is SQVTM and CDR2 is ANQGSEA. V lost 3 bases, J lost 0 bases, and 4 bases stayed unmatched. The CDR3 extends over 14 amino acids. With 60 Vbeta and 13 Jbeta primers, the PCR was carried out. Some clones are missing from TCRdb's copy, which holds only in-frame ones; the method was immunoSEQ multiplex PCR. Of approximately 140,000 clones detected, around 80% appear once; the ten largest clones hold 8.8%. This clone occurred a few times. The clonotype comes from a woman in her 50s in good health and CMV-seropositive. Material: PBMCs. V is TRBV29-1 and J is TRBJ1-1; 7 bases are a match to TRBD1. The CDR3 region has the DNA TGCAGCGTTGATAAGGGACAGATGAACACTGAAGCTTTCTTT. It codes for CSVDKGQMNTEAFF.